The 12 T cell receptor beta chains listed next were all sequenced from one sample in a study of OX40 agonist ivuxolimab in advanced cancers. Data came from immunoSEQ multiplex PCR; TCRdb stores just in-frame clones and leaves some out. The profile covers 50,000 or so clones, with 84% appearing a single time and 4.6% taken by the ten largest. Source: CD4+ or CD8+ T cells sorted from blood, taken in a trial of the OX40 agonist ivuxolimab. The receptors stem from an adult with an advanced solid tumor such as melanoma, head and neck, liver or kidney cancer.

The chain joins TRBV11-3 to TRBJ2-1; TRBD2 matches 7 bases. The CDR3 runs 14 residues. V dropped 5 bases and J dropped 7; count of bases not matched to a gene: 8. Per germline, CDR1 SGHNT and CDR2 YENEEA. The CDR3 loop reads CASSPGSGDNEQFF. In nucleotides, the CDR3 is TGTGCCAGCAGCCCGGGGAGCGGGGATAATGAGCAGTTCTTC.

The chain uses TRBV9 and TRBJ2-5, with TRBD2 matching 8 bases. CDR1 and CDR2 (germline): SGDLS, YYNGEE. CDR3 length equals 18 residues. Trimming removed 2 bases from V and 0 bases from J; junction bases left unmatched: 12. The CDR3 loop is CASSVPHLPGGYQETQYF. DNA for the CDR3: TGTGCCAGCAGCGTCCCTCACCTTCCGGGGGGGTACCAAGAGACCCAGTACTTC.

The chain has TRBV15 and TRBJ1-6; D remains unclear. This CDR3 is built from 12 residues. The germline V and J ends were trimmed by 8 bases and 6 bases, with 8 bases remaining between them. From germline, CDR1 is LNHNV and CDR2 YYDKDF (reference sequence). The CDR3 bases are TGTGCCACCGGGGATTTTAATTCACCCCTCCACTTT. Translated, it gives CATGDFNSPLHF.

The V call is TRBV25-1, the J call TRBJ1-2, with 9 positions matching TRBD1. This CDR3 is built from 11 residues. After removal of 8 bases from V and 7 bases from J, the junction contained 2 bases not matched to a gene. Germline V gene sequence: CDR1 MGHDK, CDR2 SYGVNS. For the CDR3, the DNA is TGTGCCAGCGGGACAGGGTTTGGCTACACCTTC. As protein: CASGTGFGYTF.

This chain uses TRBV5-1 with TRBJ2-7, with 8 bases fitting TRBD1. V was pared by 3 bases and J by 1 base, with 12 bases of the junction left unmatched. The CDR3 covers 17 residues. Germline-derived CDR1 and CDR2 are SGHRS and YFSETQ. In DNA, the CDR3 is TGCGCCAGCAGCTCCGGCGCCGGACAGGGTCGGTCCTACGAGCAGTACTTC. Encoded protein: CASSSGAGQGRSYEQYF.

The J gene is TRBJ2-3, the V gene TRBV2; possibly TRBD1 for D (6 bases). The CDR3 is made up of 15 amino acids. The V end lost 5 bases, the J end lost 2 bases, and 14 bases lay between the germline ends. Per the germline V gene, CDR1 is SNHLY and CDR2 is FYNNEI. The CDR3 is CASSLDSSVTDTQYF. CDR3 DNA: TGTGCCAGCAGTTTGGACAGTAGTGTCACAGATACGCAGTATTTT.

V and J are TRBV5-5 and TRBJ1-1; TRBD1 agrees at 7 bases. Per the germline V gene, CDR1 is SGHKS and CDR2 is YYEKEE (reference sequence). The CDR3 consists of 14 residues. The V gene end was trimmed by 4 bases and the J gene end by 1 base; junction bases not matched to a gene: 4. The CDR3 DNA reads as TGTGCCAGCAGCGTCCGGGACAGGAACACTGAAGCTTTCTTT. It translates to CASSVRDRNTEAFF.

This sequence joins TRBV28 and TRBJ1-6; perhaps TRBD1 as D (5 bases). V was cut by 3 bases and J by 6 bases, with 9 bases left in between. The CDR3 is 14 residues long. From germline, CDR1 is MDHEN and CDR2 SYDVKM. The CDR3 region has the DNA TGTGCCAGCAGTTTTATGGGGGTTAATTCACCCCTCCACTTT. This translates into CASSFMGVNSPLHF.

The rearrangement uses TRBV27 and TRBJ1-3; possibly TRBD1 for D (5 bases). The CDR3 runs to 13 residues. Germline lookup yields CDR1 MNHEY and CDR2 SMNVEV (reference sequence). Trimming left V 6 bases short and J 4 bases short, with 10 bases between. The CDR3 loop reads CASSPGRGNTIYF. Here the CDR3 DNA reads TGTGCCAGCAGCCCGGGACGCGGAAACACCATATATTTT.

The chain links TRBV7-2 to TRBJ2-3; D call uncertain. V was shortened by 7 bases and J by 9 bases, with 14 bases between the two germline ends. Germline CDR1 reads SGHTA; CDR2 reads FQGNSA. The CDR3 spans 12 residues. The CDR3 is CASNLPSSTQYF. CDR3 bases: TGTGCCAGCAACCTTCCCAGCTCCACGCAGTATTTT.

The V and J genes are TRBV13 and TRBJ2-7, with 7 bases that match TRBD1. Germline CDR1 reads PRHDT; CDR2 reads FYEKMQ (reference sequence). The CDR3 extends over 16 amino acids. After removal of 3 bases from V and 5 bases from J, the junction contained 13 bases not matched to a gene. The CDR3 DNA follows: TGTGCCAGCAGCTTCCGGGTACGGACAGGTACAGACGAGCAGTACTTC. This gives the protein CASSFRVRTGTDEQYF.

The V and J genes are TRBV4-2 and TRBJ2-1; 9 positions match TRBD2. Germline CDR1 and CDR2: LGHNA and YNFKEQ. The CDR3 is 16 amino acids. V shed 4 bases and J 4 bases; nucleotides not matched to a gene: 8. CDR3 protein: CASSRGASGAYNEQFF. CDR3 DNA: TGTGCCAGCAGCCGGGGGGCTAGCGGGGCATACAATGAGCAGTTCTTC.